Listed below are T cell receptor beta chains from one sample, sequenced in a study of blood T cell repertoires in COVID-19. Profiled with immunoSEQ multiplex PCR; TCRdb holds only in-frame clones, not every one. The sample holds roughly 280,000 clones, 75% to 90% seen once. Sequencing was carried out using peripheral blood. These receptors originate from a man aged 25 to 45 with active or convalescent COVID-19. The CDR3 runs from the conserved cysteine through the conserved F or W. D genes are given only for firm matches. Clone size appears in some rows only: once, few, many, or a class for an expanded clone.

v_call: TRBV4-3; j_call: TRBJ1-4; clone_size: NA; d_call: NA; cdr3_nt: TGCGCCAGCAGCCAAGATCTGGTCCTTGGACGGGGGAGTCAAGAAAAACTGTTTTTT; cdr3_aa: CASSQDLVLGRGSQEKLFF
v_call: TRBV19; j_call: TRBJ1-2; clone_size: NA; d_call: NA; cdr3_nt: TGTGCCAGTAGGCCGGTGCGCCTCGGAGGGGGCTACACCTTC; cdr3_aa: CASRPVRLGGGYTF
v_call: TRBV19; j_call: TRBJ1-5; clone_size: NA; d_call: NA; cdr3_nt: TGTGCCAGTAGTAAAGCGGGGGGAGGTCAGCCCCAGCATTTT; cdr3_aa: CASSKAGGGQPQHF
v_call: TRBV5-1; j_call: TRBJ2-3; clone_size: NA; d_call: TRBD2; cdr3_nt: TGCGCCAGCAGCTTGTTGGGACTAGCGGGCACAGATACGCAGTATTTT; cdr3_aa: CASSLLGLAGTDTQYF
v_call: TRBV12-3/TRBV12-4; j_call: TRBJ1-2; clone_size: NA; d_call: NA; cdr3_nt: TGTGCCAGCAGTCCAGAGGGCTCCTATGGCTACACCTTC; cdr3_aa: CASSPEGSYGYTF
v_call: TRBV11-2; j_call: TRBJ2-7; clone_size: NA; d_call: NA; cdr3_nt: TGTGCCAGCAGTCCTTGGCGGCAAACTCCGGGAACCTACGAGCAGTACTTC; cdr3_aa: CASSPWRQTPGTYEQYF
v_call: TRBV3-1/TRBV3-2; j_call: TRBJ1-2; clone_size: few; d_call: NA; cdr3_nt: TGTGCCAGCAGCTCACGTCAGTATGGCTACACCTTC; cdr3_aa: CASSSRQYGYTF
v_call: TRBV5-4; j_call: TRBJ2-3; clone_size: once; d_call: TRBD2; cdr3_nt: TGTGCCAGCAGCATAAGCGGGGGGGTTTTAGATACGCAGTATTTT; cdr3_aa: CASSISGGVLDTQYF
v_call: TRBV2; j_call: TRBJ2-3; clone_size: NA; d_call: NA; cdr3_nt: TGTGCCAGCAGTGAAGTCTCAGGGTCCGGCACAGATACGCAGTATTTT; cdr3_aa: CASSEVSGSGTDTQYF
v_call: TRBV4-2; j_call: TRBJ2-6; clone_size: NA; d_call: NA; cdr3_nt: TGTGCCAGCAGCCAAGATCACAACTCTGGGGCCAACGTCCTGACTTTC; cdr3_aa: CASSQDHNSGANVLTF
v_call: TRBV4-1; j_call: TRBJ1-2; clone_size: NA; d_call: NA; cdr3_nt: TGCGCCAGCAGCCAAGAAAGAGAAACTACTATGGGCTACACCTTC; cdr3_aa: CASSQERETTMGYTF
v_call: TRBV19; j_call: TRBJ2-3; clone_size: NA; d_call: TRBD1; cdr3_nt: TGTGCCAGCCGGGACAGGGGGCGAGGGACAGATACGCAGTATTTT; cdr3_aa: CASRDRGRGTDTQYF
v_call: TRBV28; j_call: TRBJ1-2; clone_size: NA; d_call: TRBD1; cdr3_nt: TGTGCCAGCAGCCCAAGGACAGGGGGCGTCTGGGATTATGGCTACACCTTC; cdr3_aa: CASSPRTGGVWDYGYTF
v_call: TRBV18; j_call: TRBJ1-5; clone_size: NA; d_call: NA; cdr3_nt: TGTGCCAGCTCACCAGTGGACAGAACTCAGCCCCAGCATTTT; cdr3_aa: CASSPVDRTQPQHF
v_call: TRBV29-1; j_call: TRBJ2-7; clone_size: NA; d_call: TRBD2; cdr3_nt: TGCAGCGTTGAAAGAGGGACTAGCGGCTCCTACGAGCAGTACTTC; cdr3_aa: CSVERGTSGSYEQYF
v_call: TRBV4-1; j_call: TRBJ2-7; clone_size: once; d_call: TRBD1; cdr3_nt: TGCGCCAGCAGCCCCCGGGAGGGACAGGGGTACGAGCAGTACTTC; cdr3_aa: CASSPREGQGYEQYF
v_call: TRBV6-2/TRBV6-3; j_call: TRBJ2-1; clone_size: many; d_call: TRBD2; cdr3_nt: TGTGCCAGCAGTTACAGGAGCGGGGGGGCCTACAATGAGCAGTTCTTC; cdr3_aa: CASSYRSGGAYNEQFF
v_call: TRBV15; j_call: TRBJ1-6; clone_size: NA; d_call: NA; cdr3_nt: TGTGCCACCAGCAGAGATTCTGAGCTCGTGGAGTATTCACCCCTCCACTTT; cdr3_aa: CATSRDSELVEYSPLHF
v_call: TRBV7-6; j_call: TRBJ1-6; clone_size: NA; d_call: NA; cdr3_nt: TGTGCCAGCAGCCCCCGGACAGATACACCCCTCCACTTT; cdr3_aa: CASSPRTDTPLHF
v_call: TRBV7-9; j_call: TRBJ1-5; clone_size: NA; d_call: TRBD1; cdr3_nt: TGTGCCAGCAGCTTAGGGGACAGTTACCAGCCCCAGCATTTT; cdr3_aa: CASSLGDSYQPQHF
v_call: TRBV19; j_call: TRBJ1-1; clone_size: NA; d_call: NA; cdr3_nt: TGTGCCAGTAGTGCCCGTTCCGGTTCTGAAGCTTTCTTT; cdr3_aa: CASSARSGSEAFF
v_call: TRBV9; j_call: TRBJ2-1; clone_size: NA; d_call: NA; cdr3_nt: TGTGCCAGCAGCGGACTAAGGGTTAATGAGCAGTTCTTC; cdr3_aa: CASSGLRVNEQFF
v_call: TRBV19; j_call: TRBJ2-7; clone_size: NA; d_call: NA; cdr3_nt: TGTGCCAGTAGTATCAGGGGCTTGACCTACGAGCAGTACTTC; cdr3_aa: CASSIRGLTYEQYF
v_call: TRBV19; j_call: TRBJ2-7; clone_size: NA; d_call: TRBD1; cdr3_nt: TGTGCCAGTAGCTACCTGGGACAGGGCGCCGACGAGCAGTACTTC; cdr3_aa: CASSYLGQGADEQYF
v_call: TRBV5-4; j_call: TRBJ2-3; clone_size: NA; d_call: NA; cdr3_nt: TGTGCCAGCAACAATCGGCAGAGGCCCACAGATACGCAGTATTTT; cdr3_aa: CASNNRQRPTDTQYF
v_call: TRBV7-3; j_call: TRBJ2-5; clone_size: NA; d_call: NA; cdr3_nt: TGTGCCAGCAGCCCCCTCGGGGGAGAGGATGAGACCCAGTACTTC; cdr3_aa: CASSPLGGEDETQYF
v_call: TRBV11-2; j_call: TRBJ1-6; clone_size: once; d_call: TRBD1; cdr3_nt: TGTGCCAGCAGCTTAGACACTAGGGGACAGGGGGATTCACCCCTCCACTTT; cdr3_aa: CASSLDTRGQGDSPLHF
v_call: TRBV29-1; j_call: TRBJ2-7; clone_size: NA; d_call: NA; cdr3_nt: TGCAGCGTTGAAGACGCGGGGACAGAATACGAGCAGTACTTC; cdr3_aa: CSVEDAGTEYEQYF
v_call: TRBV19; j_call: TRBJ1-2; clone_size: NA; d_call: NA; cdr3_nt: TGTGCCAGTAGTATAGGTACAGAGAACTATGGCTACACCTTC; cdr3_aa: CASSIGTENYGYTF
v_call: TRBV6-1; j_call: TRBJ1-1; clone_size: NA; d_call: NA; cdr3_nt: TGTGCCAGCAGTGAAGGGGAAGACAGAATGAACACTGAAGCTTTCTTT; cdr3_aa: CASSEGEDRMNTEAFF
v_call: TRBV4-1; j_call: TRBJ2-7; clone_size: NA; d_call: NA; cdr3_nt: TGCGCCAGCAGCCAAGAGTGGGGCAGCTACGAGCAGTACTTC; cdr3_aa: CASSQEWGSYEQYF
v_call: TRBV19; j_call: TRBJ2-2; clone_size: NA; d_call: NA; cdr3_nt: TGTGCCAGTAGTTCCAGGGTGTCCGGGGAGCTGTTTTTT; cdr3_aa: CASSSRVSGELFF
v_call: TRBV19; j_call: TRBJ1-5; clone_size: NA; d_call: TRBD1; cdr3_nt: TGTGCCAGTAGTATAGACCCGACAGGGGCGAACAATCAGCCCCAGCATTTT; cdr3_aa: CASSIDPTGANNQPQHF
v_call: TRBV27; j_call: TRBJ2-3; clone_size: NA; d_call: TRBD2; cdr3_nt: TGTGCCAGCAGTTTGTCCTTTCGGCTAGCGGTGGATACGCAGTATTTT; cdr3_aa: CASSLSFRLAVDTQYF
v_call: TRBV2; j_call: TRBJ1-5; clone_size: NA; d_call: TRBD1; cdr3_nt: TGTGCCAGCAGTGAAACAGGGGGCCTCAATCAGCCCCAGCATTTT; cdr3_aa: CASSETGGLNQPQHF
v_call: TRBV4-3; j_call: TRBJ1-2; clone_size: NA; d_call: NA; cdr3_nt: TGCGCCAGCAGCCAAGATCGGGCAGGGGATGGCTACACCTTC; cdr3_aa: CASSQDRAGDGYTF
v_call: TRBV5-8; j_call: TRBJ1-3; clone_size: NA; d_call: NA; cdr3_nt: TGTGCCAGCAGCGTCCGGGGGGAAGTTTTTGGAAACACCATATATTTT; cdr3_aa: CASSVRGEVFGNTIYF
v_call: TRBV7-3; j_call: TRBJ1-1; clone_size: NA; d_call: NA; cdr3_nt: TGTGCCAGCAGCTTAACCGGGGGTACTACTGAAGCTTTCTTT; cdr3_aa: CASSLTGGTTEAFF
v_call: TRBV7-2; j_call: TRBJ2-6; clone_size: NA; d_call: NA; cdr3_nt: TGTGCCAGCCACCCCGGTAGCTCTGGGGCCAACGTCCTGACTTTC; cdr3_aa: CASHPGSSGANVLTF
v_call: TRBV10-1; j_call: TRBJ2-7; clone_size: NA; d_call: NA; cdr3_nt: TGCGCCAGCAGTGATGGGGGGGGCACCTACGAGCAGTACTTC; cdr3_aa: CASSDGGGTYEQYF
v_call: TRBV27; j_call: TRBJ1-5; clone_size: NA; d_call: NA; cdr3_nt: TGTGCCAGCAGTTTCCTAGGACAAGCCCAGCATTTT; cdr3_aa: CASSFLGQAQHF